One T cell receptor (beta chain) is described in this entry. Its target is unknown. This entry comes from a study of blood T cells in healthy people across ages. With a J-beta primer mix and a sample-barcoded 5' primer, a second PCR ran roughly 7 to 11 cycles. TCRdb itself ran the 5' RACE reads through MiXCR, one entry per CDR3 protein. The sample holds about 400,000 distinct CDR3 sequences, roughly half seen once. This CDR3 is built from 14 residues. Germline V gene sequence: CDR1 ENHRY, CDR2 SYGVKD. V was pared by 6 bases and J by 9 bases, with 8 bases of the junction left unmatched. Overall study results and limits: With age, beta diversity per million T cells declined roughly linearly, significantly by around 43.

The rearrangement joins TRBV10-3 to TRBJ2-1, with 10 bases that match TRBD2. The sequence was collected from a man aged 55 to 70 in good health. The sequencing input was blood. The DNA of the CDR3 is TGTGCCATCAGGCCAGCGGGAGGGCTCGGTGAGCAGTTCTTC. Translation gives CAIRPAGGLGEQFF.